One sample yielded the 20 T cell receptor beta chains listed below, sequenced in a study of cytomegalovirus exposure and HLA in healthy donors. Repertoires were generated with immunoSEQ multiplex PCR, while TCRdb's copy carries only in-frame clones and drops some. This table has some 350,000 clones, approximately 86% appearing once. The sequencing sample was made of PBMCs. The receptors shown here come from a woman aged 25 to 39 in good health and CMV-seropositive.

This chain uses TRBV7-2 with TRBJ2-7; 8 bases align to TRBD2. This CDR3 has 14 residues. J was trimmed by 4 bases and V by 7 bases; bases with no gene match: 9. Germline V gives CDR1 SGHTA, CDR2 FQGNSA. The CDR3 loop is CASTLETGGYEQYF. CDR3 DNA: TGTGCCAGCACTCTAGAGACGGGAGGGTACGAGCAGTACTTC.

This rearrangement joins TRBV5-4 to TRBJ2-3, with D possibly being TRBD2 (5 bases). Germline CDR1 is SGHNT and CDR2 is YYREEE (reference sequence). The CDR3 loop spans 14 amino acids. Trimming took 2 bases from V and 8 from J, leaving 15 bases between them. CDR3 coding DNA: TGTGCCAGCAGCTTAAGTCCGGAGGTGCGTACGCAGTATTTT. Translation gives CASSLSPEVRTQYF.

The chain joins TRBV7-2 to TRBJ2-7; no firm D call. Per germline, CDR1 SGHTA and CDR2 FQGNSA. With 5 bases removed from V and 4 bases from J, the gap between germline ends came to 9 bases. The CDR3 totals 12 residues. CDR3 amino acids: CASSVRRYEQYF. In DNA form, the CDR3 reads TGTGCCAGCAGCGTGAGAAGGTACGAGCAGTACTTC.

The V and J genes are TRBV5-4 and TRBJ2-7; 9 bases are a match to TRBD1. CDR1 and CDR2 from the germline V gene are SGHNT and YYREEE (reference sequence). J was trimmed by 6 bases and V by 0 bases; bases with no gene match: 7. The CDR3 is 15 residues long. Here the CDR3 reads CASSLGLGQGREQYF. CDR3 nucleotides: TGTGCCAGCAGCTTGGGTCTGGGACAGGGACGCGAGCAGTACTTC.

J is TRBJ2-1 and V is TRBV20-1; no clear D. Per germline, CDR1 DFQATT and CDR2 SNEGSKA (reference sequence). V was pared by 6 bases and J by 9 bases, with 12 bases between. The CDR3 extends over 11 amino acids. CDR3 sequence (DNA): TGCAGTGCAAACGACGGCGGTGAGCAGTTCTTC. Protein: CSANDGGEQFF.

This rearrangement joins TRBV18 to TRBJ2-7, with D maybe TRBD2 (5 bases). With 3 bases removed from V and 0 bases from J, the gap between germline ends came to 9 bases. Germline CDR1 KGHSH, CDR2 LQKENI. CDR3 length equals 14 residues. For the CDR3, the DNA is TGTGCCAGCTCACCGGCCGGGAACTCCTACGAGCAGTACTTC. Its protein product is CASSPAGNSYEQYF.

This clone was observed a few times. This chain uses TRBV6-4 with TRBJ1-3, with 8 bases fitting TRBD1. The germline V gene encodes CDR1 MRHNA and CDR2 SNTAGT. The CDR3 has 15 residues. V lost 5 bases to trimming and J lost 1 base; unmatched junction nucleotides: 4. The CDR3 DNA is TGTGCCAGCAGTCAAGGGACAGGATCTGGAAACACCATATATTTT. It codes for CASSQGTGSGNTIYF.

The V gene is TRBV7-2, the J gene TRBJ1-1; TRBD1 aligns across 8 bases. The trim removed 5 bases at V and 4 bases at J, leaving 6 bases unmatched. Germline V gene lookup returns CDR1 SGHTA and CDR2 FQGNSA. This CDR3 contains 14 residues. The CDR3 sequence is CASSPLDRATEAFF. The CDR3 bases are TGTGCCAGCAGCCCCCTGGACAGGGCCACTGAAGCTTTCTTT.

The V call is TRBV7-8, the J call TRBJ2-7; 10 bases match TRBD2. Germline-derived CDR1 and CDR2 are SGHVS and FQNEAQ. CDR3 length: 13 amino acids. Losses at the gene ends were 5 bases for V and 11 bases for J; bases not matched to a gene: 9. In DNA form, the CDR3 reads TGTGCCAGCAGCACCCCGGGACTAGCGCCGGAGTACTTC. As protein: CASSTPGLAPEYF. The full variable domain, completed using reference TRBV7-8 and TRBJ2-7, is GAGVSQSPRYKVAKRGQDVALRCDPISGHVSLFWYQQALGQGPEFLTYFQNEAQLDKSGLPSDRFFAERPEGSVSTLKIQRTQQEDSAVYLCASSTPGLAPEYFGPGTRLTVT.

The V gene is TRBV29-1, the J gene TRBJ2-1, with D unclear. Germline V gene lookup returns CDR1 SQVTM and CDR2 ANQGSEA. Trimming stripped 2 bases from V and 6 bases from J, with 8 bases between. The CDR3 sequence is 12 residues long. The DNA of the CDR3 is TGCAGCGTTGAACGGCGAGGCAATGAGCAGTTCTTC. This gives the protein CSVERRGNEQFF.

The gene calls are TRBV5-6 and TRBJ2-3; 9 nucleotides match TRBD1. CDR1 SGHDT and CDR2 YYEEEE come from the germline V gene. Trimming cost V 3 bases and J 3 bases; bases outside gene matches: 8. The CDR3 is made up of 16 amino acids. The CDR3 DNA reads as TGTGCCAGCAGCTGGGAACAGGGGGCGAGGACAGATACGCAGTATTTT. Protein product: CASSWEQGARTDTQYF. Based on the CDR3 plus reference TRBV5-6 and TRBJ2-3, the full variable domain is DAGVTQSPTHLIKTRGQQVTLRCSPKSGHDTVSWYQQALGQGPQFIFQYYEEEERQRGNFPDRFSGHQFPNYSSELNVNALLLGDSALYLCASSWEQGARTDTQYFGPGTRLTVL.

In its sample, this clone was seen a few times. The J gene is TRBJ1-5, the V gene TRBV9; TRBD1 agrees at 9 bases. Germline CDR1 SGDLS, CDR2 YYNGEE. The ends lost 4 bases at V and 5 bases at J; junction bases unmatched: 4. This CDR3 contains 14 residues. The CDR3 DNA sequence: TGTGCCAGCAGCCCCCGGACAGGGGATCAGCCCCAGCATTTT. Translation: CASSPRTGDQPQHF.

This clone was picked up one time. J is TRBJ2-7 and V is TRBV11-1; TRBD1 might be the D (6 bases). CDR3 length: 16 amino acids. Germline-derived CDR1 and CDR2 are SGHAT and FQDESV (reference sequence). The V end was cut by 5 bases, the J end by 4 bases, with 21 bases between. CDR3 DNA sequence: TGTGCCAGCAGCACGCGCCGGGACCGACAGGAATACGAGCAGTACTTC. Its translation: CASSTRRDRQEYEQYF.

This chain uses TRBV2 with TRBJ1-6; 7 positions agree with TRBD1. The junction had 8 bases not matched to a gene; V was cut back by 10 bases and J by 2 bases. CDR1 and CDR2 (germline): SNHLY, FYNNEI. The length of the CDR3 is 15 residues. The CDR3 nucleotides are TGTGCCATCGTACAGGGGATACCCTATAATTCACCCCTCCACTTT. This gives the protein CAIVQGIPYNSPLHF.

The chain has TRBV7-9 and TRBJ1-1; a weak D match, TRBD1 (5 bases). V was cut by 10 bases and J by 5 bases, with 11 bases left in between. Germline CDR1 is SEHNR and CDR2 is FQNEAQ (reference sequence). The CDR3 totals 11 residues. DNA for the CDR3: TGTGCCAACCAGGGAGGAACTGAAGCTTTCTTT. Its translation: CANQGGTEAFF.

This sequence joins TRBV18 and TRBJ2-7; 7 nucleotides match TRBD1. CDR3 length: 13 amino acids. The junction had 1 base not matched to a gene; V was cut back by 2 bases and J by 3 bases. Germline CDR1 is KGHSH and CDR2 is LQKENI. The CDR3 region is CASSPTGVYEQYF. CDR3 sequence (DNA): TGTGCCAGCTCACCAACAGGGGTCTACGAGCAGTACTTC.

CDR3 nucleotides: TGCGCCAGCAGCCAAGATGTTGGGAATAGCCATGGGCTAGTTTCGAGCTCCTACGAGCAGTACTTC. This encodes CASSQDVGNSHGLVSSSYEQYF. The chain employs TRBV4-1 and TRBJ2-7, with D uncertain. Trimming removed 0 bases from V and 0 bases from J, with 30 bases in between. Germline loops: CDR1 MGHRA, CDR2 YSYEKL. The CDR3 totals 22 residues.

Only one count was recorded for this clone. The V call is TRBV15, the J call TRBJ1-5; 7 nucleotides match TRBD1. V lost 3 bases and J lost 5; bases outside the gene matches: 7. The CDR3 consists of 15 residues. CDR1 is LNHNV, CDR2 YYDKDF, per germline (reference sequence). CDR3 residues: CATSSDRVGHQPQHF. Here the CDR3 DNA reads TGTGCCACCAGCAGCGACAGGGTCGGACATCAGCCCCAGCATTTT.

V usage is TRBV7-2 and J usage is TRBJ1-3; D remains unclear. The V end was cut by 4 bases, the J end by 1 base, with 17 bases between. The CDR3 extends over 17 amino acids. The germline V gene encodes CDR1 SGHTA and CDR2 FQGNSA. The CDR3 DNA is TGTGCCAGCAGCTCCAGAGGGAGTCCCATATCTGGAAACACCATATATTTT. Its protein is CASSSRGSPISGNTIYF.

The rearrangement links TRBV30 to TRBJ1-1, with 9 bases identical to TRBD1. This CDR3 has 15 amino acids. CDR1 and CDR2 (germline): GTSNPN, SVGIG (reference sequence). V lost 1 base, J lost 5 bases, and 8 bases stayed unmatched. For the CDR3, the DNA is TGTGCCTGGAGTGCTCCCGGGACAGGGCGGACTGAAGCTTTCTTT. Its translation: CAWSAPGTGRTEAFF.